Each of the 6 T cell receptor beta chains below was sequenced from the same sample in a study of T cell responses to AZD1222 COVID-19 vaccine. Data came from immunoSEQ multiplex PCR; TCRdb stores just in-frame clones and leaves some out. The repertoire includes under 150,000 clones, roughly 88% of them detected once, and about 2% sits in the top ten. Sequencing used peripheral blood, obtained 28 days after the second AZD1222 dose. Receptors were obtained from an adult who received the AZD1222 COVID-19 vaccine.

The chain recombines TRBV14 with TRBJ2-1; the D is unclear. V was shortened by 1 base and J by 5 bases, with 3 bases between the two germline ends. The CDR3 totals 12 residues. Per germline, CDR1 SGHDN and CDR2 FVKESK. This chain's CDR3 is CASSQGHNEQFF. The CDR3 DNA follows: TGTGCCAGCAGCCAAGGACACAATGAGCAGTTCTTC.

This clone came up once. V is TRBV7-9 and J is TRBJ1-1, with D uncertain. Trimming stripped 5 bases from V and 4 bases from J, with 14 bases between. CDR3 length equals 14 residues. Germline V gene sequence: CDR1 SEHNR, CDR2 FQNEAQ (reference sequence). The CDR3: CASSPPEKTTEAFF. The DNA for the CDR3 is TGTGCCAGCAGCCCGCCCGAAAAGACCACTGAAGCTTTCTTT. Drawing the rest from reference TRBV7-9 and TRBJ1-1, the complete variable domain is DTGVSQNPRHKITKRGQNVTFRCDPISEHNRLYWYRQTLGQGPEFLTYFQNEAQLEKSRLLSDRFSAERPKGSFSTLEIQRTEQGDSAMYLCASSPPEKTTEAFFGQGTRLTVV.

This clone was seen only once. The chain recombines TRBV27 with TRBJ1-2; D unclear. V gave up 5 bases and J gave up 2 bases, with 18 bases separating them. Germline loops: CDR1 MNHEY, CDR2 SMNVEV (reference sequence). The CDR3 totals 16 residues. In nucleotides, the CDR3 is TGTGCCAGCAGTCCACTGCCGAGACGGTCGAACTATGGCTACACCTTC. Protein: CASSPLPRRSNYGYTF.

The rearrangement joins TRBV3-1 (or the pseudogene TRBV3-2) to TRBJ1-6, with D tentatively TRBD1 (6 bases). The CDR3 extends over 17 amino acids. V was shortened by 3 bases and J by 4 bases, with 16 bases between the two germline ends. Germline V lookup: CDR1 LGHDT, CDR2 YNNKEL (reference sequence). CDR3 nucleotides: TGTGCCAGCAGCCAGGATACGACAGGAAATTATAATTCACCCCTCCACTTT. Encoded protein: CASSQDTTGNYNSPLHF.

This clone was counted only a few times. The CDR3 spells CAREVGNTIYF. The CDR3 nucleotides are TGTGCCAGGGAGGTCGGAAACACCATATATTTT. V gene TRBV9 combines with J gene TRBJ1-3; the D is unclear. Germline lookup yields CDR1 SGDLS and CDR2 YYNGEE. Trimming took 8 bases from V and 4 from J, leaving 7 bases between them. CDR3 size: 11 residues.

The V call is TRBV30, the J call TRBJ2-1; TRBD1 might be the D (6 bases). The CDR3 extends over 14 amino acids. Germline values: CDR1 GTSNPN, CDR2 SVGIG (reference sequence). Trimming removed 2 bases from V and 8 bases from J, with 16 bases in between. The chain's CDR3 is CAWSPRGRGDEQFF. The CDR3 coding sequence is TGTGCCTGGAGTCCACGGGGCAGGGGTGATGAGCAGTTCTTC.